The rows below give T cell receptor beta chains drawn from one sample of a study of shared clonotypes between healthy human individuals. TCRdb's copy holds only in-frame clones and misses some; the assay was immunoSEQ multiplex PCR. The table includes 1.5 million to 2.5 million clones, roughly 95% detected once. The sample consisted of naive CD8+ T cells sorted from blood. The origin of the receptors is a man between 18 and 35 years old in good health. The CDR3 runs from the conserved cysteine through the conserved F or W. Each record gives: clone size, D gene, J gene, V gene, CDR3 protein, CDR3 DNA. D genes are given only for firm matches. Expanded clones are given a class, and other clones once, few, many or no size at all.

NA NA TRBJ1-1 TRBV10-2 CASSELPGYTEAFF TGCGCCAGCAGTGAGCTGCCAGGTTACACTGAAGCTTTCTTT
NA TRBD1 TRBJ1-2 TRBV5-4 CASSRDRGSYGYTF TGTGCCAGCAGTCGGGACAGGGGAAGCTATGGCTACACCTTC
NA TRBD1 TRBJ2-7 TRBV27 CASSLGTGVIYEQYF TGTGCCAGCAGTTTAGGGACAGGGGTAATATACGAGCAGTACTTC
NA NA TRBJ1-1 TRBV4-1 CASSHGTSMNTEAFF TGCGCCAGCAGCCACGGGACATCGATGAACACTGAAGCTTTCTTT
NA TRBD1 TRBJ2-1 TRBV27 CASSQKGGLVYNEQFF TGTGCCAGCAGTCAAAAAGGGGGCCTCGTCTACAATGAGCAGTTCTTC
NA TRBD2 TRBJ2-5 TRBV19 CASSTQLAGGRETQYF TGTGCCAGTAGTACCCAACTAGCGGGGGGAAGAGAGACCCAGTACTTC
NA TRBD2 TRBJ2-5 TRBV27 CASSLIAGDETQYF TGTGCCAGCAGTTTAATAGCGGGAGATGAGACCCAGTACTTC
once NA TRBJ1-5 TRBV4-3 CASWGTDYLSGPQHF TGCGCCAGCTGGGGGACGGACTACCTCAGTGGACCCCAGCATTTT
NA NA TRBJ1-3 TRBV10-1 CASTNSSSPYSRSGNTIYF TGCGCCAGCACTAATTCTTCCAGTCCTTACAGCCGCTCTGGAAACACCATATATTTT
NA TRBD1 TRBJ1-4 TRBV28 CASSPPSGTGGGEKLFF TGTGCCAGCAGTCCGCCCTCCGGGACAGGGGGCGGGGAAAAACTGTTTTTT
few NA TRBJ1-3 TRBV7-8 CASSYPDRTNTIYF TGTGCCAGCAGCTACCCGGACAGAACCAACACCATATATTTT
NA NA TRBJ1-1 TRBV7-9 CASSQLQPEAFF TGTGCCAGTAGTCAGTTACAACCTGAAGCTTTCTTT
NA TRBD2 TRBJ2-2 TRBV6-1 CASSERWTSGSTGELFF TGTGCCAGCAGTGAAAGGTGGACTAGCGGGAGTACCGGGGAGCTGTTTTTT
once TRBD2 TRBJ2-7 TRBV6-6 CASTVAGAGYEQYF TGTGCCAGCACGGTAGCGGGAGCAGGATACGAGCAGTACTTC
NA NA TRBJ2-7 TRBV18 CASSPDYYEQYF TGTGCCAGCTCCCCAGACTACTACGAGCAGTACTTC
NA TRBD2 TRBJ2-2 TRBV7-9 CASSSPTSGSAGELFF TGTGCCAGCAGCTCGCCGACTAGCGGGAGTGCCGGGGAGCTGTTTTTT
NA NA TRBJ2-1 TRBV6-5 CASQDNYNEQFF TGTGCCAGTCAAGATAATTACAATGAGCAGTTCTTC
NA NA TRBJ1-4 TRBV5-8 CASRGVNPATNEKLFF TGTGCCAGCAGAGGAGTGAACCCTGCAACTAATGAAAAACTGTTTTTT
NA NA TRBJ2-5 TRBV5-6 CASSFSRVTWETQYF TGTGCCAGCAGCTTTAGCAGGGTCACCTGGGAGACCCAGTACTTC
NA TRBD1 TRBJ2-1 TRBV13 CASSLDGTEYNEQFF TGTGCCAGCAGCTTAGATGGGACAGAGTACAATGAGCAGTTCTTC
NA TRBD2 TRBJ2-1 TRBV6-5 CASTPAGVFVEQFF TGTGCCAGCACCCCAGCGGGAGTATTTGTTGAGCAGTTCTTC
once TRBD1 TRBJ2-7 TRBV11-3 CASSFNRGPSYEQYF TGTGCCAGCAGCTTTAACAGGGGCCCCTCCTACGAGCAGTACTTC
NA NA TRBJ2-1 TRBV4-1 CASSHPRDGEQFF TGCGCCAGCAGCCACCCGAGGGACGGTGAGCAGTTCTTC
NA TRBD2 TRBJ2-7 TRBV10-1 CASSELRERPWEQYF TGCGCCAGCAGTGAGCTGCGGGAGAGGCCTTGGGAGCAGTACTTC
NA TRBD2 TRBJ2-4 TRBV4-1 CASSQVGLADGEYF TGCGCCAGCAGCCAGGTGGGACTAGCGGATGGGGAGTACTTC
NA TRBD2 TRBJ2-1 TRBV7-9 CASSLQVLAGGVYNEQFF TGTGCCAGCAGCTTACAGGTGCTAGCGGGAGGAGTGTACAATGAGCAGTTCTTC
NA NA TRBJ2-5 TRBV7-9 CASSSTRWETQYF TGTGCCAGCAGCTCAACTAGGTGGGAGACCCAGTACTTC
NA NA TRBJ1-5 TRBV25-1 CASSPGGEWNQPQHF TGTGCCAGCAGTCCTGGAGGAGAATGGAATCAGCCCCAGCATTTT
NA TRBD2 TRBJ2-1 TRBV11-3 CASSLDPSGVYNEQFF TGTGCCAGCAGCTTAGACCCTAGCGGGGTATACAATGAGCAGTTCTTC
NA TRBD1 TRBJ1-4 TRBV30 CAWSSGQGDEKLFF TGTGCCTGGAGCTCGGGACAGGGAGATGAAAAACTGTTTTTT
NA NA TRBJ1-1 TRBV6-5 CASGRTNTEAFF TGTGCCAGCGGACGGACGAACACTGAAGCTTTCTTT
once NA TRBJ2-1 TRBV4-1 CASSQVGYSHEQFF TGCGCCAGCAGCCAAGTAGGTTATTCGCATGAGCAGTTCTTC
NA TRBD2 TRBJ2-1 TRBV7-9 CASSSGTSENNEQFF TGTGCCAGCAGCTCCGGGACTAGCGAAAACAATGAGCAGTTCTTC
NA NA TRBJ2-2 TRBV7-3 CASSLTPGELFF TGTGCCAGCAGCTTAACACCCGGGGAGCTGTTTTTT
NA TRBD2 TRBJ2-3 TRBV6-8 CASSYSRTSGAPCLNPDTQYF TGTGCCAGCAGTTACTCGAGGACTAGCGGAGCCCCCTGCTTAAACCCAGATACGCAGTATTTT
NA NA TRBJ2-3 TRBV30 CAWSVLGAGDTQYF TGTGCCTGGAGTGTACTCGGGGCCGGAGATACGCAGTATTTT
NA TRBD2 TRBJ2-1 TRBV2 CASSGYPGLAGGEQFF TGTGCCAGCAGTGGTTATCCGGGACTAGCGGGGGGTGAGCAGTTCTTC
NA NA TRBJ1-5 TRBV11-2 CASSYDSSNQPQHF TGTGCCAGCAGTTATGACAGCAGCAATCAGCCCCAGCATTTT
NA TRBD2 TRBJ2-5 TRBV30 CAWSGGTRLETQYF TGTGCCTGGAGTGGGGGGACTAGGCTAGAGACCCAGTACTTC
NA TRBD1 TRBJ2-7 TRBV7-9 CASTWAQGGYEQYF TGTGCCAGCACCTGGGCACAGGGGGGCTACGAGCAGTACTTC
NA NA TRBJ1-1 TRBV27 CASSSRGNTEAFF TGTGCCAGCAGTTCCAGGGGGAACACTGAAGCTTTCTTT